These T cell receptor beta chains were read from a single sample in a study of CD8 T cells in Susac syndrome. TCRdb itself ran the immunoSEQ multiplex PCR reads through MiXCR, one entry per CDR3 protein. In the table there are 130,000 to 150,000 distinct CDR3 sequences, approximately 93% of which are singletons. Input material: CD8+ T cells from PBMCs. The receptors were sampled from a human donor in good health. Both conserved end residues are part of each CDR3. D genes are given only for firm matches. The listing skips clone size in some rows; elsewhere it reads once, few, many or a size class.

j_call | cdr3_length | v_call | d_call | clone_size | cdr3_nt | cdr3_aa
TRBJ1-5 | 15 | TRBV7-8 | NA | NA | TGTGCCAGCAGTTTCGACCCCGTCAGGGTTCAGCCCCAGCATTTT | CASSFDPVRVQPQHF
TRBJ2-5 | 16 | TRBV12-3/TRBV12-4 | TRBD2 | NA | TGTGCCAGCACCACCGGGGCTAGCGGGATGATAAAGACCCAGTACTTC | CASTTGASGMIKTQYF
TRBJ1-1 | 12 | TRBV29-1 | NA | NA | TGCAGCGTTCTGGGGGTGACCACTGAAGCTTTCTTT | CSVLGVTTEAFF
TRBJ1-5 | 15 | TRBV27 | NA | NA | TGTGCCAGCAGTTTATCTTGGGGTAGCAATCAGCCCCAGCATTTT | CASSLSWGSNQPQHF
TRBJ2-2 | 14 | TRBV29-1 | NA | NA | TGCAGCGTTGAAGAGCCTTTCGATGGCGGGGAGCTGTTTTTT | CSVEEPFDGGELFF
TRBJ2-5 | 14 | TRBV4-3 | NA | NA | TGCGCCAGCAGCCAAGATGTGTCAGAAGAGACCCAGTACTTC | CASSQDVSEETQYF
TRBJ2-1 | 14 | TRBV9 | TRBD1 | NA | TGTGCCAGCAGCCCCTGGACAGGGGGCGATGAGCAGTTCTTC | CASSPWTGGDEQFF
TRBJ2-7 | 15 | TRBV7-9 | NA | NA | TGTGCCAGCAGCCCCTTCCTCCAAGGCAGGTACGAGCAGTACTTC | CASSPFLQGRYEQYF
TRBJ2-7 | 16 | TRBV7-2 | TRBD2 | NA | TGTGCCAGCAGCTTGTCCGGGACTAGCGGGCGCTACGAGCAGTACTTC | CASSLSGTSGRYEQYF
TRBJ2-1 | 12 | TRBV7-9 | NA | NA | TGTGCCAGCAGCCCTCATCCATATGAGCAGTTCTTC | CASSPHPYEQFF
TRBJ2-7 | 14 | TRBV19 | NA | NA | TGTGCCAGTAGTCCGGCAGGGGGGTTCTACGAGCAGTACTTC | CASSPAGGFYEQYF
TRBJ1-1 | 13 | TRBV6-5 | NA | NA | TGTGCCAGCAGTTACGGGACATCTGGGGAAGCTTTCTTT | CASSYGTSGEAFF
TRBJ1-5 | 15 | TRBV9 | NA | NA | TGTGCCAGCAGCGTCGCAGGACAGTCCAATCAGCCCCAGCATTTT | CASSVAGQSNQPQHF
TRBJ1-1 | 14 | TRBV28 | TRBD1 | NA | TGTGCCAGCAGTCCACAGGGGGCGTCCACTGAAGCTTTCTTT | CASSPQGASTEAFF
TRBJ2-1 | 14 | TRBV27 | NA | NA | TGTGCCAGCAGTCCAATCAGCTCCTACAATGAGCAGTTCTTC | CASSPISSYNEQFF
TRBJ1-5 | 14 | TRBV24-1 | NA | NA | TGTGCCACCAGTGTCAGGAATAGCAATCAGCCCCAGCATTTT | CATSVRNSNQPQHF
TRBJ2-5 | 16 | TRBV15 | NA | NA | TGTGCCACCAGCAGAGAAATCAGGGGTTGGGCGGAGACCCAGTACTTC | CATSREIRGWAETQYF
TRBJ2-3 | 15 | TRBV5-4 | NA | NA | TGTGCCAGCAGCTTGTGGACAGCCCACCAGGATACGCAGTATTTT | CASSLWTAHQDTQYF
TRBJ1-5 | 15 | TRBV27 | NA | NA | TGTGCCAGCAGTCCCCTCAGGGCGGGCAATCAGCCCCAGCATTTT | CASSPLRAGNQPQHF
TRBJ2-1 | 15 | TRBV7-2 | NA | NA | TGTGCCAGCAGCTTAGGATGGTCACAGCACGATGAGCAGTTCTTC | CASSLGWSQHDEQFF
TRBJ2-3 | 17 | TRBV16 | NA | NA | TGTGCCAGCAGCGAACCTCTTGAGGCTATAGAATCAGATACGCAGTATTTT | CASSEPLEAIESDTQYF
TRBJ1-1 | 13 | TRBV3-1 | NA | NA | TGTGCCAGCAGCCAAGGGTGGCTGGGGGAAGCTTTCTTT | CASSQGWLGEAFF
TRBJ2-2 | 15 | TRBV7-8 | NA | once | TGTGCCAGCAGCTTACGCCGGGAATGGGGTGGGGAGCTGTTTTTT | CASSLRREWGGELFF
TRBJ2-1 | 20 | TRBV24-1 | TRBD2 | NA | TGTGCCACCAGTGACCTAACTAGCGGGGAGCCCCTAAGCTCCTACAATGAGCAGTTCTTC | CATSDLTSGEPLSSYNEQFF
TRBJ2-1 | 16 | TRBV27 | TRBD2 | NA | TGTGCCAGCATCCCCTTTAGCGGGAGCTCCTACAATGAGCAGTTCTTC | CASIPFSGSSYNEQFF
TRBJ1-5 | 13 | TRBV9 | NA | NA | TGTGCCAGCGCGAGGGCTGACTATCAGCCCCAGCATTTT | CASARADYQPQHF
TRBJ2-1 | 14 | TRBV30 | TRBD2 | NA | TGTGCCTGGAGTCAGGCTAGCGGCGATCCTGAGCAGTTCTTC | CAWSQASGDPEQFF
TRBJ2-7 | 16 | TRBV4-2 | NA | NA | TGTGCCAGCAGCCAAGAAGTCAGCGACTTAGCCTACGAGCAGTACTTC | CASSQEVSDLAYEQYF
TRBJ2-7 | 12 | TRBV7-9 | TRBD1 | NA | TGTGCCAGCAGGCGGGACAGGGCCGAGCAGTACTTC | CASRRDRAEQYF
TRBJ2-1 | 9 | TRBV20-1 | NA | NA | TGCAGTGCCCCAGGAGGGCAGTTCTTC | CSAPGGQFF
TRBJ2-1 | 18 | TRBV6-5 | TRBD2 | NA | TGTGCCAGCAGTTACTCGAACGTTACTAGCGGCTCCTACAATGAGCAGTTCTTC | CASSYSNVTSGSYNEQFF
TRBJ2-1 | 16 | TRBV28 | NA | few | TGTGCCAGCAGTTTATTACGGGGGAGCTCCTACAATGAGCAGTTCTTC | CASSLLRGSSYNEQFF
TRBJ1-1 | 17 | TRBV5-1 | NA | NA | TGCGCCAGCAGCTTGGGGTGGAGGGCGACCGCGGAGACTGAAGCTTTCTTT | CASSLGWRATAETEAFF
TRBJ2-1 | 16 | TRBV13 | TRBD2 | once | TGTGCCAGCAGCTCCCCTAGCGGAGTCCCTCCCAATGAGCAGTTCTTC | CASSSPSGVPPNEQFF
TRBJ2-7 | 14 | TRBV7-6 | TRBD2 | NA | TGTGCCAGCAGCCCGTCCAGCGGGGCCTACGAGCAGTACTTC | CASSPSSGAYEQYF
TRBJ2-1 | 14 | TRBV15 | NA | NA | TGTGCCACCAGCAGAGTCCCACCATACAATGAGCAGTTCTTC | CATSRVPPYNEQFF
TRBJ2-5 | 15 | TRBV28 | NA | NA | TGTGCCAGCAGTTCCCGACAGGCCGCCCAAGAGACCCAGTACTTC | CASSSRQAAQETQYF
TRBJ2-7 | 15 | TRBV15 | TRBD1 | NA | TGTGCCACCAGTAACACGGGACAGGGGACCTACGAGCAGTACTTC | CATSNTGQGTYEQYF
TRBJ2-3 | 13 | TRBV6-2/TRBV6-3 | NA | NA | TGTGCCAGCAGTTACATAAACACAGATACGCAGTATTTT | CASSYINTDTQYF
TRBJ2-7 | 13 | TRBV27 | NA | NA | TGTGCCAGCAGTTTCAGACAAACCTACGAGCAGTACTTC | CASSFRQTYEQYF
TRBJ1-1 | 14 | TRBV28 | TRBD1 | NA | TGTGCCAGCAGTCGCCACAGGGGCAGCACTGAAGCTTTCTTT | CASSRHRGSTEAFF
TRBJ2-1 | 12 | TRBV19 | NA | NA | TGTGCCAGTAGTATATCATGGAACGAGCAGTTCTTC | CASSISWNEQFF
TRBJ2-3 | 15 | TRBV7-9 | NA | NA | TGTGCCAGCAGCTTAGGGGGAGGCAACACAGATACGCAGTATTTT | CASSLGGGNTDTQYF
TRBJ1-5 | 13 | TRBV15 | NA | NA | TGTGCCACCAGCGGATTGGGCAATCAGCCCCAGCATTTT | CATSGLGNQPQHF
TRBJ2-3 | 15 | TRBV7-9 | NA | NA | TGTGCCAGCAGCTATGCGCAGGGTGGCACAGATACGCAGTATTTT | CASSYAQGGTDTQYF
TRBJ1-3 | 16 | TRBV23-1 | TRBD1 | NA | TGCGCCAGCAGTCAATCTCTGACAGGGAGGCGGAACACCATATATTTT | CASSQSLTGRRNTIYF
TRBJ2-1 | 14 | TRBV4-3 | NA | NA | TGCGCCAGCAGCCAGGTTCGCCGCGGCAGTGAGCAGTTCTTC | CASSQVRRGSEQFF
TRBJ2-1 | 13 | TRBV27 | NA | NA | TGTGCCAGCAGTTGGGGAGGAGAGGATGAGCAGTTCTTC | CASSWGGEDEQFF
TRBJ2-7 | 14 | TRBV3-1 | NA | NA | TGTGCCAGCAGCCAGGAGGACATAAACTACGAGCAGTACTTC | CASSQEDINYEQYF
TRBJ2-5 | 14 | TRBV20-1 | NA | NA | TGCAGTGCTAGGGTGAGGGTTGCCCAAGAGACCCAGTACTTC | CSARVRVAQETQYF
TRBJ2-1 | 15 | TRBV27 | NA | NA | TGTGCCAGCAGTTTTGGGCTAGCGCCCTACAATGAGCAGTTCTTC | CASSFGLAPYNEQFF
TRBJ2-7 | 12 | TRBV28 | NA | NA | TGTGCCAGCAGTTTTTGGAGGAACGAGCAGTACTTC | CASSFWRNEQYF
TRBJ2-7 | 14 | TRBV29-1 | TRBD2 | NA | TGCAGCGTTGAAGTTGGGCTAGCGGGAGGCGAGCAGTACTTC | CSVEVGLAGGEQYF
TRBJ2-2 | 13 | TRBV30 | NA | NA | TGTGCCTGGAGTCCCCCTTACACCGGGGAGCTGTTTTTT | CAWSPPYTGELFF
TRBJ2-7 | 19 | TRBV20-1 | TRBD2 | NA | TGCAGTGCTAGAGATCGGTGGGGACTAGCGGGAGGGAGCTCCTACGAGCAGTACTTC | CSARDRWGLAGGSSYEQYF
TRBJ2-6 | 14 | TRBV29-1 | NA | NA | TGCAGCGTTGAATCCGGGTCTGGGGCCAACGTCCTGACTTTC | CSVESGSGANVLTF
TRBJ2-2 | 14 | TRBV27 | NA | once | TGTGCCAGCAGTACGGGGCAGAACACCGGGGAGCTGTTTTTT | CASSTGQNTGELFF
TRBJ2-3 | 11 | TRBV6-6 | NA | NA | TGTGCCAGCACCTTAGCAGATACGCAGTATTTT | CASTLADTQYF
TRBJ2-1 | 12 | TRBV19 | NA | NA | TGTGGCGCAGGGGAAAGCCACAATGAGCAGTTCTTC | CGAGESHNEQFF
TRBJ2-3 | 17 | TRBV7-9 | TRBD2 | NA | TGTGCCAGCAGCGCCCCCGGGGATAGCGGGCTCACAGATACGCAGTATTTT | CASSAPGDSGLTDTQYF